This T cell receptor (beta chain) was obtained from a study of control samples from healthy donors and cancer patients. Germline lookup yields CDR1 SGHTA and CDR2 FQGNSA. The CDR3 has 15 residues. J lost 4 bases, V lost 1 base, and 5 bases had no gene match. Libraries were prepared by immunoSEQ multiplex PCR; TCRdb keeps only in-frame clonotypes and omits some of them. Among over 150,000 clones, approximately 94% were seen once, and the ten largest hold 1.1% to 1.5%. The chain has TRBV7-2 and TRBJ1-2, with 8 bases aligning to TRBD1. The specimen sequenced was blood. The sequence was obtained from a woman aged 18-35 years in good health. The CDR3 spells CASSLGGQGFYGYTF. DNA of the CDR3: TGTGCCAGCAGCTTAGGTGGACAGGGCTTCTATGGCTACACCTTC.